The T cell receptor (beta chain) described here comes from a study of molecular identifiers for immune sequencing clone quantification. This clonotype has at least ten counts. Its antigen is not known. It was with previously described methods and listed TCR primers that bulk TCR libraries were made. TCRdb itself ran the PCR reads through MiXCR, one entry per CDR3 protein. The data contain tens of thousands of distinct CDR3 sequences, under 30% of them singletons. Study-level results: A single cell's spiked Jurkat TCR RNA was reportedly detectable among fewer than 1.1 million naive cells.

Sample: naive CD8+ T cells from blood, with Jurkat cell RNA spiked in. Subset noted: FACS-sorted CD8+CD4-CCR7+CD45RA+ naive T cells. The sequence was collected from a human donor in good health. Some libraries in this study had Jurkat cell RNA spiked in.

CDR3 sequence reads: CASTGVGAETQYF. The DNA for the CDR3 is TGTGCCAGTACCGGGGTGGGGGCAGAGACCCAGTACTTC. This chain links TRBV28 with TRBJ2-5; perhaps TRBD1 as D (6 bases). Germline V lookup: CDR1 MDHEN, CDR2 SYDVKM. Trimming took 9 bases from V and 4 from J, leaving 15 bases between them. The CDR3 extends over 13 amino acids.